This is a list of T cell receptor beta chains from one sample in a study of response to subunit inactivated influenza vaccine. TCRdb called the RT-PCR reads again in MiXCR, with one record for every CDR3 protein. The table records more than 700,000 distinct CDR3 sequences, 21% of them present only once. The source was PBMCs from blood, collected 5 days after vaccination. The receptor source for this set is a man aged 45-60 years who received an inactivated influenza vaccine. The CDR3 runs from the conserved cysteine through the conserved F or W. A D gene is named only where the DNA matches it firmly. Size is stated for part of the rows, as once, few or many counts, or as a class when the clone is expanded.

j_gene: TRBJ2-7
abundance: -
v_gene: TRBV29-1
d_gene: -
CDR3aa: CSVQTGDTPYEQYF
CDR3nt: TGCAGCGTTCAGACAGGAGACACCCCCTACGAGCAGTACTTC

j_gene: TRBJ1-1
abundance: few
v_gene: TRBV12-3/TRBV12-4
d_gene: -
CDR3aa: CASSSMLAGVAFF
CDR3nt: TGTGCCAGCAGTTCGATGCTGGCGGGGGTAGCTTTCTTT

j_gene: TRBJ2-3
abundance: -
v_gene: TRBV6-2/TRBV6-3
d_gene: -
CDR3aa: CASSYDGGFTDTQYF
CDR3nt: TGTGCCAGCAGTTACGATGGCGGGTTCACAGATACGCAGTATTTT

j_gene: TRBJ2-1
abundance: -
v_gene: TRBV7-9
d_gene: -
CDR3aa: CASSFLRVENEQFF
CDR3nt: TGTGCCAGCAGCTTTCTAAGGGTAGAAAATGAGCAGTTCTTC

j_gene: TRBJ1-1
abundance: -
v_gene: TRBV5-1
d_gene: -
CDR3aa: CASSLEVPTEAFF
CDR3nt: TGCGCCAGCAGCTTGGAGGTTCCAACTGAAGCTTTCTTT

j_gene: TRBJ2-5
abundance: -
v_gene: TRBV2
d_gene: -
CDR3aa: CASILEGAASETQYF
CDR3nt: TGTGCCAGCATTCTAGAAGGGGCCGCCTCGGAGACCCAGTACTTC

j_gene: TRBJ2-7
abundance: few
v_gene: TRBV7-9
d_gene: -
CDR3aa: CASSLVGTSSYEQYF
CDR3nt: TGTGCCAGCAGCTTAGTAGGGACATCTTCCTACGAGCAGTACTTC

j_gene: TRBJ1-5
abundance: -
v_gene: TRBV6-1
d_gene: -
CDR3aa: CGKEDQPQHF
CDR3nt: TGTGGGAAGGAAGATCAGCCCCAGCATTTT

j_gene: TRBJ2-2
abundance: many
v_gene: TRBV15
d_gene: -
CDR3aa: CATSRATGTNTGELFF
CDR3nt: TGTGCCACCAGCAGAGCGACAGGGACTAACACCGGGGAGCTGTTTTTT

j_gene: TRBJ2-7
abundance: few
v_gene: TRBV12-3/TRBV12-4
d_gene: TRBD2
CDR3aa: CASSSSGRVYEQYF
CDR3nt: TGTGCCAGCAGTTCTAGCGGGAGGGTGTACGAGCAGTACTTC

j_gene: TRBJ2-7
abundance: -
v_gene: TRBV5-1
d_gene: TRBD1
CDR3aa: CASSLDWTGSSYEQYF
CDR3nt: TGCGCCAGCAGCTTGGATTGGACAGGCTCTAGCTACGAGCAGTACTTC

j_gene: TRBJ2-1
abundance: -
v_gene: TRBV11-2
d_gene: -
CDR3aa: CASSFVRTVGNEQFF
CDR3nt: TGTGCCAGCAGCTTTGTACGGACCGTGGGGAATGAGCAGTTCTTC

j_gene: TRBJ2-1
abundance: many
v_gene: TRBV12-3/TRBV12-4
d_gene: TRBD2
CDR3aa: CASSQVPSGSFINEQFF
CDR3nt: TGTGCCAGCAGTCAGGTTCCTAGCGGGAGTTTCATTAATGAGCAGTTCTTC

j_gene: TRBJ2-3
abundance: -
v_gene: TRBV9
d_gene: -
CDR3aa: CASSVNRFTTADTQYF
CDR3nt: TGTGCCAGCAGCGTAAACAGGTTTACAACCGCGGATACGCAGTATTTT

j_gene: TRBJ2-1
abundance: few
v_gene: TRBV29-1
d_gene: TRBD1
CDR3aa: CSVRTGQRNEQFF
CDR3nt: TGCAGCGTGAGGACAGGCCAGCGCAACGAGCAGTTCTTC

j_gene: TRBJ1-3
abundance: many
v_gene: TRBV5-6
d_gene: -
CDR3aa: CASSPVGGTNTIYF
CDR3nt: TGTGCCAGCAGCCCCGTTGGCGGGACAAACACCATATATTTT

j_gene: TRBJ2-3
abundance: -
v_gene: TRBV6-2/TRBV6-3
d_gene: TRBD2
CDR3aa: CASTKAGGYTDTQYF
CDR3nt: TGTGCCAGCACTAAAGCGGGGGGATACACAGATACGCAGTATTTT

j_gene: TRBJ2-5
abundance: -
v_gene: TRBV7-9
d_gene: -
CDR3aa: CASSFSRGREKETQYF
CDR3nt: TGTGCCAGCAGCTTTTCCAGGGGTCGGGAGAAAGAGACCCAGTACTTC

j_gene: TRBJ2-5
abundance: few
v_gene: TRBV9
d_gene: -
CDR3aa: CASSVGVSGTQETQYF
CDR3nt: TGTGCCAGCAGCGTAGGAGTTAGCGGAACCCAAGAGACCCAGTACTTC

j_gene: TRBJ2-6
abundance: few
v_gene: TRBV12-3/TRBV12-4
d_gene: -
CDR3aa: CASSIQSSGANVLTF
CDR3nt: TGTGCCAGCAGTATACAGAGCTCTGGGGCCAACGTCCTGACTTTC

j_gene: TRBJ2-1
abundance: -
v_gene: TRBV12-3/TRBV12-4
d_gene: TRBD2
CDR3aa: CASSLGAGGDYNEQFF
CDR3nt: TGTGCCAGCAGTTTAGGGGCCGGGGGGGATTACAATGAGCAGTTCTTC

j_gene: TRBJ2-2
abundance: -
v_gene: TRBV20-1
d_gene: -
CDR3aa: CSAHRQRNTGELFF
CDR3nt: TGCAGTGCACACCGACAGCGGAACACCGGGGAGCTGTTTTTT

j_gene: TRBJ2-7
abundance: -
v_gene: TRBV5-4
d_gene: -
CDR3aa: CASRTAGGEQYF
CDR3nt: TGTGCCAGCAGAACGGCCGGGGGCGAGCAGTACTTC

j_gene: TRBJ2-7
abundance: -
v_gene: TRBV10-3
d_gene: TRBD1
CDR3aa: CAISESQGEPYEQYF
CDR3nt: TGTGCCATCAGTGAGTCCCAGGGGGAACCATACGAGCAGTACTTC

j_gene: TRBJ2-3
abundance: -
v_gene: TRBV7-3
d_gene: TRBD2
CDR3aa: CASSLSDIGLAGGSQYF
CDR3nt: TGTGCCAGCAGCTTATCTGATATCGGACTAGCGGGAGGATCGCAGTATTTT

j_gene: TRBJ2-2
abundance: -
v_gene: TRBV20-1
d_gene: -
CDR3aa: CSARDPGRGKGELFF
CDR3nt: TGCAGTGCTAGAGATCCGGGAAGGGGCAAAGGGGAGCTGTTTTTT

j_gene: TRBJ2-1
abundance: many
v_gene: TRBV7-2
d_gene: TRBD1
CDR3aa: CASSETGATYNEQFF
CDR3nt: TGTGCCAGCAGCGAGACAGGGGCTACCTACAATGAGCAGTTCTTC

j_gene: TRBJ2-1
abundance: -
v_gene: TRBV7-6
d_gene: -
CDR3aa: CASTSPGHEQFF
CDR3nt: TGTGCCAGCACCAGTCCGGGACATGAGCAGTTCTTC

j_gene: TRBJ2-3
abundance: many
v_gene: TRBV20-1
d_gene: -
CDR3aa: CSARVSGGGTDTQYF
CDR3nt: TGCAGTGCTAGAGTGTCTGGGGGAGGCACAGATACGCAGTATTTT

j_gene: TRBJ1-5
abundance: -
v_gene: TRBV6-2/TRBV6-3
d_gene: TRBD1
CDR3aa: CASSNDRGLGNQPQHF
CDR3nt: TGTGCCAGCAGTAACGACAGGGGGCTCGGTAATCAGCCCCAGCATTTT

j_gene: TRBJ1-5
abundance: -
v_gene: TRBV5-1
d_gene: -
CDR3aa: CASSSDTGSNQPQHF
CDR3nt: TGCGCCAGCAGCTCCGATACAGGGAGCAATCAGCCCCAGCATTTT

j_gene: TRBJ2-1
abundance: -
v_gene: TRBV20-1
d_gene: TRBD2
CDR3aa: CSARDRTSGKYNEQFF
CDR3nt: TGCAGTGCTAGAGACCGAACTAGCGGGAAGTACAATGAGCAGTTCTTC

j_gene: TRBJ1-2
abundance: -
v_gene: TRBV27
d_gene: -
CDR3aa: CASSIGGSDGYTF
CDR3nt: TGTGCCAGCAGTATAGGGGGGAGCGACGGCTACACCTTC

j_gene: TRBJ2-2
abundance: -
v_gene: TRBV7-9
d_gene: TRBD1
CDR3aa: CASSRGQGSTGELFF
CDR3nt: TGTGCCAGCAGCCGAGGACAGGGGAGCACCGGGGAGCTGTTTTTT

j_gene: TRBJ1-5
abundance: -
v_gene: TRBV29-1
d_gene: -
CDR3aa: CSVIVGVDQPQHF
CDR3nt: TGCAGCGTTATAGTTGGCGTTGATCAGCCCCAGCATTTT

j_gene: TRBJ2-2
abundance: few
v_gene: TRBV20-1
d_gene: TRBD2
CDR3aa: CSANLLGLAGAGTGELFF
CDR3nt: TGCAGTGCTAACCTTCTTGGCCTAGCGGGAGCGGGCACCGGGGAGCTGTTTTTT